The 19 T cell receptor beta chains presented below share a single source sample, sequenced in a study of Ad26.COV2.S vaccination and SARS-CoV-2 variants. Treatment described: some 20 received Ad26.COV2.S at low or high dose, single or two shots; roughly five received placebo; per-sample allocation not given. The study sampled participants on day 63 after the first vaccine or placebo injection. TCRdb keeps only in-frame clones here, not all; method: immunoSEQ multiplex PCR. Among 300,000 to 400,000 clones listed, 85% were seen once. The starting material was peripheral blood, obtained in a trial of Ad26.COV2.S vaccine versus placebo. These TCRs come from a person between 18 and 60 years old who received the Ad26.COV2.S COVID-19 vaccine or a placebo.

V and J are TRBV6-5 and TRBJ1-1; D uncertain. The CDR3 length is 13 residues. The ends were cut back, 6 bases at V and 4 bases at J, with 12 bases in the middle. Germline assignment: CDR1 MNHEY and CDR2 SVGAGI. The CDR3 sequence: CASSLSPSTEAFF. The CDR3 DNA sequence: TGTGCCAGCAGCCTCAGCCCATCCACTGAAGCTTTCTTT.

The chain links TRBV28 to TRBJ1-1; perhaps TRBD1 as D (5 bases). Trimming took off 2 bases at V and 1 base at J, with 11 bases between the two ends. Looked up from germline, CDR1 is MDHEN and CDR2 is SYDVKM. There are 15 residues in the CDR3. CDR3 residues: CASSLGEGWNTEAFF. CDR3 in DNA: TGTGCCAGCAGTTTAGGGGAGGGGTGGAACACTGAAGCTTTCTTT. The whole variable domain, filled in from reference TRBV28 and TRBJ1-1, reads DVKVTQSSRYLVKRTGEKVFLECVQDMDHENMFWYRQDPGLGLRLIYFSYDVKMKEKGDIPEGYSVSREKKERFSLILESASTNQTSMYLCASSLGEGWNTEAFFGQGTRLTVV.

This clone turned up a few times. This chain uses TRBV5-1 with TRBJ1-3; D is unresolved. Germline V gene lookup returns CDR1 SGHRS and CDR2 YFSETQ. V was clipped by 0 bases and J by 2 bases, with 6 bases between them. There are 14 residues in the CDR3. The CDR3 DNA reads TGCGCCAGCAGCTTGGACAGAACTGGAAACACCATATATTTT. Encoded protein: CASSLDRTGNTIYF.

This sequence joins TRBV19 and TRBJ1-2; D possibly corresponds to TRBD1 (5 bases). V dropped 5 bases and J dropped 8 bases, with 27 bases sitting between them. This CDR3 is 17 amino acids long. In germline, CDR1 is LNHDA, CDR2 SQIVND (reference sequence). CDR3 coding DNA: TGTGCCAGTAGTGCCAGACAAAGGGGCGGAAGGTTTGCGGGCTACACCTTC. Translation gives CASSARQRGGRFAGYTF.

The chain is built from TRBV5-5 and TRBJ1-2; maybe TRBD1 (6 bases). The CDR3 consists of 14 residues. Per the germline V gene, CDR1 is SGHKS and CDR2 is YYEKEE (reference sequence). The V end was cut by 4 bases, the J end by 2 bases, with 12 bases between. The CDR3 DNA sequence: TGTGCCAGCAGCGTCTGGCAGGGGAACTATGGCTACACCTTC. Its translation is CASSVWQGNYGYTF.

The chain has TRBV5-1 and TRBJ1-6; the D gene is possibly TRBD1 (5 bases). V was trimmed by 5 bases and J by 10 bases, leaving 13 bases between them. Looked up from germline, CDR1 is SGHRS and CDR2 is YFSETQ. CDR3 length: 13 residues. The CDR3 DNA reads TGCGCCAGCAGGGGCAGGGCCGACTCACCCCTCCACTTT. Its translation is CASRGRADSPLHF.

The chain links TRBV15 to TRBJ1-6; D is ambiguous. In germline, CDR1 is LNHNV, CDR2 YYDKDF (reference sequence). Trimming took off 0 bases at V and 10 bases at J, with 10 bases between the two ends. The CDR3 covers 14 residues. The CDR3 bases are TGTGCCACCAGCAGAGACGGATTTGACTCACCCCTCCACTTT. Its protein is CATSRDGFDSPLHF. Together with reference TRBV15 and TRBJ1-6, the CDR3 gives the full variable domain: DAMVIQNPRYQVTQFGKPVTLSCSQTLNHNVMYWYQQKSSQAPKLLFHYYDKDFNNEADTPDNFQSRRPNTSFCFLDIRSPGLGDTAMYLCATSRDGFDSPLHFGNGTRLTVT.

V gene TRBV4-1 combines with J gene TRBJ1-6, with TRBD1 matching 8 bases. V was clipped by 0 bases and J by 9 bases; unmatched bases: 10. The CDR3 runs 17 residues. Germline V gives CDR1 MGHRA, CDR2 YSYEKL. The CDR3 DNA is TGCGCCAGCAGCCAAGATTTGACAGGGGCCCCTCTTTCACCCCTCCACTTT. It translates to CASSQDLTGAPLSPLHF.

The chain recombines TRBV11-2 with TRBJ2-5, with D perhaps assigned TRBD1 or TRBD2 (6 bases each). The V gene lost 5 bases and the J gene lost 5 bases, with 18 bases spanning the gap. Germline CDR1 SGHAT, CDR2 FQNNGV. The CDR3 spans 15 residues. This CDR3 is CASSAAGQIFETQYF. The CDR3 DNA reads TGTGCCAGCAGCGCGGCGGGACAAATTTTTGAGACCCAGTACTTC. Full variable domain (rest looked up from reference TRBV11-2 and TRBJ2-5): EAGVAQSPRYKIIEKRQSVAFWCNPISGHATLYWYQQILGQGPKLLIQFQNNGVVDDSQLPKDRFSAERLKGVDSTLKIQPAKLEDSAVYLCASSAAGQIFETQYFGPGTRLLVL.

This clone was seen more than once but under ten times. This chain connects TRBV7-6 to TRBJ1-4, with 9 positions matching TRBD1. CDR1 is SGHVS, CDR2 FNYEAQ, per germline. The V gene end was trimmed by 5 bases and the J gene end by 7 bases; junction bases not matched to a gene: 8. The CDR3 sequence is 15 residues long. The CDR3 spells CASSVAGTGSEKLFF. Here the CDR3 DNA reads TGTGCCAGCAGCGTGGCCGGGACAGGGAGTGAAAAACTGTTTTTT.

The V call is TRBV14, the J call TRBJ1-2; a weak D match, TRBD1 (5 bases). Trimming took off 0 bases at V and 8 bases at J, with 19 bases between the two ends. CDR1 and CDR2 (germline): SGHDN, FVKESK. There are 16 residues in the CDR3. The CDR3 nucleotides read TGTGCCAGCAGCCAAGATAATTCGGCAGGGCACTCCGGCTACACCTTC. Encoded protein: CASSQDNSAGHSGYTF.

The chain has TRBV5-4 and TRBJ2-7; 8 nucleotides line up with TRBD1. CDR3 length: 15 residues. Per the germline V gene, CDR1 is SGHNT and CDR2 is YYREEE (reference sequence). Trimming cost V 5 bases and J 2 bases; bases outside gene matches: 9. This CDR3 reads CASSSPGTGPYEQYF. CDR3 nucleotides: TGTGCCAGCAGTTCCCCCGGGACAGGCCCCTACGAGCAGTACTTC. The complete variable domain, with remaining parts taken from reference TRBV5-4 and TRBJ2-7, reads ETGVTQSPTHLIKTRGQQVTLRCSSQSGHNTVSWYQQALGQGPQFIFQYYREEENGRGNFPPRFSGLQFPNYSSELNVNALELDDSALYLCASSSPGTGPYEQYFGPGTRLTVT.

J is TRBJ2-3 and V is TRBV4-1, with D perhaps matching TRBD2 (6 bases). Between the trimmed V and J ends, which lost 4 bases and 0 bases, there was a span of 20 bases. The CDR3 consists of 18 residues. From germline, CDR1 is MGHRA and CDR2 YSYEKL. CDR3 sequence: CASSPLGGSRSSTDTQYF. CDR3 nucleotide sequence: TGCGCCAGCAGCCCCCTCGGGGGTAGTCGATCTAGCACAGATACGCAGTATTTT.

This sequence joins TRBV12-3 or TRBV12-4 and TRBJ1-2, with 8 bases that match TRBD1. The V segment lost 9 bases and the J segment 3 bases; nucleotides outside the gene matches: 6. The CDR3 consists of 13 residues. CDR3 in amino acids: CASRRGRDYGYTF. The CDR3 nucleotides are TGTGCCAGTCGCAGGGGGCGCGACTATGGCTACACCTTC.

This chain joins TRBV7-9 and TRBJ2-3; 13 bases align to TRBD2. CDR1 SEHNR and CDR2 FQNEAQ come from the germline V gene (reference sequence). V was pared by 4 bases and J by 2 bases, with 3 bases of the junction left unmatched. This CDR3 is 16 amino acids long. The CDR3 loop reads CASSWGTSGDTDTQYF. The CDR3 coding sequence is TGTGCCAGCAGCTGGGGGACTAGCGGGGACACAGATACGCAGTATTTT.

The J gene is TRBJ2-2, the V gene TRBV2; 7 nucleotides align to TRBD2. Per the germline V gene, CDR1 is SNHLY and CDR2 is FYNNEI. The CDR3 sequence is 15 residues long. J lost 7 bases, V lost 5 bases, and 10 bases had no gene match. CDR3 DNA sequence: TGTGCCAGCAGTCCACCTAAGGGGAGGGGCGGGGAGCTGTTTTTT. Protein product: CASSPPKGRGGELFF. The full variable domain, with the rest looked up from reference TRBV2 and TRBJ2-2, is EPEVTQTPSHQVTQMGQEVILRCVPISNHLYFYWYRQILGQKVEFLVSFYNNEISEKSEIFDDQFSVERPDGSNFTLKIRSTKLEDSAMYFCASSPPKGRGGELFFGEGSRLTVL.

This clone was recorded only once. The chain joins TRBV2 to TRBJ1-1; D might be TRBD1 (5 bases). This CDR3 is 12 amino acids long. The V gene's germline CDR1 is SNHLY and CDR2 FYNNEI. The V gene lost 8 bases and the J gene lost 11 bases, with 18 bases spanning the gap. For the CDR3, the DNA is TGTGCCAGCTTGGCGGGGGACCCTTTGGCTTTCTTT. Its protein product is CASLAGDPLAFF. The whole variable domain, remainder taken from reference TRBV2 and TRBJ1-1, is EPEVTQTPSHQVTQMGQEVILRCVPISNHLYFYWYRQILGQKVEFLVSFYNNEISEKSEIFDDQFSVERPDGSNFTLKIRSTKLEDSAMYFCASLAGDPLAFFGQGTRLTVV.

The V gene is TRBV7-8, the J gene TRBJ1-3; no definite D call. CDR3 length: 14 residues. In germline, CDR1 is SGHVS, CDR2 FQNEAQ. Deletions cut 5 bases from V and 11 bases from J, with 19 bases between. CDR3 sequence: CASSEARWQVPIYF. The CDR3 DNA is TGTGCCAGCAGCGAGGCGAGGTGGCAGGTCCCCATATATTTT.

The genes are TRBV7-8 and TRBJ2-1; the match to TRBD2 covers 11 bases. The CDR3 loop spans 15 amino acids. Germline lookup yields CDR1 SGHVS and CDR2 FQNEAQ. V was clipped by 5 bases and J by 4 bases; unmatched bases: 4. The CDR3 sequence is CASSQTSGAYNEQFF. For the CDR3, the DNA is TGTGCCAGCAGCCAGACTAGCGGGGCTTACAATGAGCAGTTCTTC.